The 23 T cell receptor beta chains presented below share a single source sample, sequenced in a study of blood T cell repertoires in COVID-19. Clones were sequenced by immunoSEQ multiplex PCR, and TCRdb holds only the in-frame ones, with some missing. The sample lists roughly 38,000 clones; roughly 84% were seen once. What was sequenced was peripheral blood. The receptors shown here come from a man aged 65 to 85 with acute or convalescent COVID-19.

The table lists this clone with a few counts. Other DNA sequences within the sample encode an identical CDR3. The V call is TRBV19, the J call TRBJ2-6, with 7 bases matching TRBD1. CDR3 length: 15 amino acids. The V gene's germline CDR1 is LNHDA and CDR2 SQIVND (reference sequence). Trimming took 4 bases from V and 4 from J; bases not matched to a gene: 4. The CDR3 sequence: CASSTTGAGANVLTF. CDR3 in DNA: TGTGCCAGTAGTACAACAGGGGCCGGGGCCAACGTCCTGACTTTC.

A few counts support this clone. The rearrangement links TRBV25-1 to TRBJ1-6; TRBD1 matches at 9 bases. V dropped 5 bases and J dropped 7; count of bases not matched to a gene: 3. This CDR3 spans 14 amino acids. Looked up from germline, CDR1 is MGHDK and CDR2 is SYGVNS. The CDR3 loop is CASSPGQGNSPLHF. For the CDR3, the DNA is TGTGCCAGCAGTCCGGGACAGGGCAATTCACCCCTCCACTTT.

The chain joins TRBV3-1 (or the pseudogene TRBV3-2) to TRBJ2-1, with no clear D. CDR3 length equals 15 residues. V was clipped by 1 base and J by 4 bases, with 11 bases between them. In germline, CDR1 is LGHDT, CDR2 YNNKEL (reference sequence). The CDR3 DNA reads TGTGCCAGCAGCCAAGCCCGGAGACCATACAATGAGCAGTTCTTC. Translation gives CASSQARRPYNEQFF.

This rearrangement joins TRBV11-2 to TRBJ1-2; 8 nucleotides align to TRBD1. The CDR3 is made up of 14 amino acids. Germline V CDR1 and CDR2: SGHAT, FQNNGV. Trimming cost V 6 bases and J 0 bases; bases outside gene matches: 3. The CDR3 spells CASRSDRANYGYTF. In DNA, the CDR3 is TGTGCCAGCAGATCGGACAGGGCTAACTATGGCTACACCTTC.

This chain joins TRBV6-1 and TRBJ1-5; D is possibly TRBD1 (5 bases). The CDR3 is made up of 15 amino acids. CDR1 MNHNS and CDR2 SASEGT come from the germline V gene. The V end lost 3 bases, the J end lost 2 bases, and 11 bases lay between the germline ends. The chain's CDR3 is CASSDGGGGNQPQHF. For the CDR3, the DNA is TGTGCCAGCAGTGACGGAGGAGGGGGCAATCAGCCCCAGCATTTT.

The gene calls are TRBV30 and TRBJ1-2; 9 bases align to TRBD1. Germline values: CDR1 GTSNPN, CDR2 SVGIG (reference sequence). V dropped 2 bases and J dropped 8; count of bases not matched to a gene: 9. The length of the CDR3 is 14 residues. The CDR3: CAWSPRQGEVGYTF. CDR3 nucleotides: TGTGCCTGGAGTCCCCGACAGGGGGAGGTGGGCTACACCTTC.

The gene calls are TRBV15 and TRBJ2-1; 7 bases align to TRBD2. V trimming: 6 bases; J trimming: 8 bases; junction bases outside the gene matches: 10. The CDR3 spans 14 residues. Looked up from germline, CDR1 is LNHNV and CDR2 is YYDKDF (reference sequence). The CDR3 DNA is TGTGCCACCAGTTCCTACGGGGGGAGGGATGAGCAGTTCTTC. Encoded protein: CATSSYGGRDEQFF.

This clone was counted only a few times. V is TRBV18 and J is TRBJ1-5; maybe TRBD1 (6 bases). The CDR3 totals 17 residues. Trimming stripped 3 bases from V and 0 bases from J, with 15 bases between. CDR1 KGHSH and CDR2 LQKENI come from the germline V gene. The CDR3 nucleotides are TGTGCCAGCTCACCCCGGGGGGGCAGGGCTAGCAATCAGCCCCAGCATTTT. It translates to CASSPRGGRASNQPQHF.

The V gene is TRBV7-9, the J gene TRBJ1-1; D is uncertain. The CDR3 is 16 residues long. The germline V and J ends were trimmed by 3 bases and 7 bases, with 21 bases remaining between them. CDR1 and CDR2 from the germline V gene are SEHNR and FQNEAQ (reference sequence). The CDR3 DNA follows: TGTGCCAGCAGCTTCGATGCGTACGTTGAGGAAAGTGAAGCTTTCTTT. Its translation: CASSFDAYVEESEAFF.

The CDR3, as DNA: TGTGCCAGTAGTATTGACGGACAGGGGGCCGGGGAGCTGTTTTTT. As protein: CASSIDGQGAGELFF. This chain joins TRBV19 and TRBJ2-2, with 10 nucleotides matching TRBD1. Germline trimming cut 3 bases from V and 6 bases from J; bases unmatched to any gene: 4. Germline V gene sequence: CDR1 LNHDA, CDR2 SQIVND (reference sequence). The CDR3 totals 15 residues. The full variable domain, rest sourced from reference TRBV19 and TRBJ2-2, is DGGITQSPKYLFRKEGQNVTLSCEQNLNHDAMYWYRQDPGQGLRLIYYSQIVNDFQKGDIAEGYSVSREKKESFPLTVTSAQKNPTAFYLCASSIDGQGAGELFFGEGSRLTVL.

V is TRBV19 and J is TRBJ1-1; maybe TRBD1 (5 bases). The V gene's germline CDR1 is LNHDA and CDR2 SQIVND (reference sequence). There are 14 residues in the CDR3. Trimming took 7 bases from V and 4 from J, leaving 16 bases between them. This CDR3 reads CASTNPLGGTEAFF. The CDR3 DNA reads TGTGCCAGTACCAATCCCTTGGGGGGCACTGAAGCTTTCTTT.

This rearrangement joins TRBV5-1 to TRBJ1-5, with TRBD1 matching 10 bases. J lost 0 bases, V lost 4 bases, and 10 bases had no gene match. Germline CDR1 SGHRS, CDR2 YFSETQ. This CDR3 has 18 amino acids. CDR3 DNA sequence: TGCGCCAGCAGCAGAACCGGGACAGGGGAGTATAGCAATCAGCCCCAGCATTTT. Amino acid sequence: CASSRTGTGEYSNQPQHF.

The chain couples TRBV7-2 to TRBJ2-7; 10 positions match TRBD1. The germline CDR1 and CDR2 sequences are SGHTA and FQGNSA. The ends lost 3 bases at V and 7 bases at J; junction bases unmatched: 18. The CDR3 consists of 18 residues. DNA for the CDR3: TGTGCCAGCAGCTTCACGGGGGCCGGGACAGGGGTTGGCCGAGAGCAGTACTTC. Protein sequence: CASSFTGAGTGVGREQYF.

CDR3 bases: TGTGCCAGCAGCTTAGTCGGGACAGGGATAAACACTGAAGCTTTCTTT. Its translation: CASSLVGTGINTEAFF. The chain links TRBV7-2 to TRBJ1-1, with 9 bases aligning to TRBD1. The CDR3 totals 16 residues. Germline loops: CDR1 SGHTA, CDR2 FQGNSA. J lost 2 bases, V lost 1 base, and 5 bases had no gene match.

This clone was counted once. Here the CDR3 reads CASSDRTSGGTDTQYF. The CDR3 DNA is TGTGCCAGCAGTGACCGAACTAGCGGAGGAACAGATACGCAGTATTTT. This chain joins TRBV6-1 and TRBJ2-3; 8 bases align to TRBD2. The CDR3 has 16 residues. Germline V lookup: CDR1 MNHNS, CDR2 SASEGT. Trimming at V came to 3 bases and at J to 3 bases, leaving 8 bases not matched to a gene.

The chain uses TRBV6-1 and TRBJ2-7, with TRBD2 as a possible D gene (5 bases). The ends were cut back, 0 bases at V and 5 bases at J, with 11 bases in the middle. The germline V gene encodes CDR1 MNHNS and CDR2 SASEGT. This CDR3 has 14 residues. CDR3 DNA sequence: TGTGCCAGCAGTGAAGCGCGGGTTGTCCACGAGCAGTACTTC. It encodes CASSEARVVHEQYF.

The rearrangement joins TRBV7-8 to TRBJ1-2; TRBD1 matches at 11 bases. The CDR3 covers 15 residues. Germline assignment: CDR1 SGHVS and CDR2 FQNEAQ. The V and J ends lost 1 base and 4 bases, in that order; junction bases with no gene match: 2. This chain's CDR3 is CASSLGTGGGYGYTF. CDR3 DNA sequence: TGTGCCAGCAGCTTAGGGACAGGGGGCGGCTATGGCTACACCTTC. Together with reference TRBV7-8 and TRBJ1-2, the CDR3 gives the full variable domain: GAGVSQSPRYKVAKRGQDVALRCDPISGHVSLFWYQQALGQGPEFLTYFQNEAQLDKSGLPSDRFFAERPEGSVSTLKIQRTQQEDSAVYLCASSLGTGGGYGYTFGSGTRLTVV.

The V call is TRBV11-3, the J call TRBJ2-2, with 16 bases fitting TRBD2. The germline V gene has CDR1 SGHNT and CDR2 YENEEA. The CDR3 runs to 17 residues. V gave up 4 bases and J gave up 4 bases; unmatched junction bases: 3. In DNA, the CDR3 is TGTGCCAGCAGCTCGGGACTAGCGGGAGGGAGCACCGGGGAGCTGTTTTTT. Translated: CASSSGLAGGSTGELFF.

The V gene is TRBV5-5, the J gene TRBJ2-7, with D perhaps matching TRBD1 (5 bases). Trimming left V 3 bases short and J 3 bases short, with 7 bases between. The germline CDR1 and CDR2 sequences are SGHKS and YYEKEE (reference sequence). The CDR3 loop spans 12 amino acids. As DNA, the CDR3 is TGTGCCAGCAGCTCCGACAGCTACGAGCAGTACTTC. Translating gives CASSSDSYEQYF.

In its sample, this clone was seen many times. This chain links TRBV18 with TRBJ2-3, with a tentative D call TRBD1 (6 bases). This CDR3 spans 15 amino acids. V shed 5 bases and J shed 3 bases, with 15 bases lying between them. In germline, CDR1 is KGHSH, CDR2 LQKENI. DNA of the CDR3: TGTGCCAGCTCATTTTGGGGGCCCGGGACAGATACGCAGTATTTT. Its translation is CASSFWGPGTDTQYF.

A few counts support this clone. The chain carries TRBV7-8 and TRBJ1-5; D is uncertain. The germline CDR1 and CDR2 sequences are SGHVS and FQNEAQ. The CDR3 runs 14 residues. V was cut by 4 bases and J by 0 bases, with 7 bases left in between. The CDR3 coding sequence is TGTGCCAGCAGCTCCCACACTAGCAATCAGCCCCAGCATTTT. Translation: CASSSHTSNQPQHF.

The rearrangement links TRBV6-5 to TRBJ2-5; possibly TRBD1 for D (5 bases). Germline V CDR1 and CDR2: MNHEY, SVGAGI. V was pared by 9 bases and J by 5 bases, with 16 bases between. There are 13 residues in the CDR3. The CDR3 loop reads CASQRGLWETQYF. CDR3 in DNA: TGTGCCAGTCAAAGGGGTCTGTGGGAGACCCAGTACTTC.

This clone was found once. The CDR3 region has the DNA TGTGCCAGCAGTGCTACAGGGGGCCTTTCCAATCAGCCCCAGCATTTT. It codes for CASSATGGLSNQPQHF. This chain links TRBV6-1 with TRBJ1-5, with 9 positions matching TRBD1. The CDR3 is 16 residues long. Trimming cost V 4 bases and J 3 bases; bases outside gene matches: 7. CDR1 and CDR2 from the germline V gene are MNHNS and SASEGT.